Below, one T cell receptor beta chain is given with its context. Its antigen remains unknown. 60 Vbeta and 13 Jbeta primers were used in PCR. Measured with immunoSEQ multiplex PCR; TCRdb has only the in-frame clones, and not every one. The table has fewer than 150,000 clones, about 70% seen once. The data derive from a study of cytomegalovirus exposure and HLA in healthy donors. For the study at large: Falling in the Caucasian-associated ancestry cluster were about four fifths of 398 genotyped donors. Notes on the study in general: Later work found that TCR association rates differed between HLA loci; DRB1 had the most and HLA-C the fewest. Data from an earlier analysis indicated that most TCR beta V segments were productive either about 87% or about 30% of the time. It was assumed in the presence/absence analyses that sequencing depth was roughly uniform across donors.

The germline gives CDR1 SGHRS, CDR2 YFSETQ. V gave up 5 bases and J gave up 0 bases, with 13 bases separating them. The length of the CDR3 is 15 residues. Sequencing was done on a sample of PBMCs. The rearrangement links TRBV5-1 to TRBJ2-3; maybe TRBD2 (6 bases). The receptor's source is a woman aged 40 to 50 in good health and CMV-seronegative. CDR3 DNA sequence: TGCGCCAGCAGTTTCTCGGGAGATAGCACAGATACGCAGTATTTT. It specifies CASSFSGDSTDTQYF.